These 17 T cell receptor beta chains share one sample of origin, sequenced in a study of Graves' ophthalmopathy and Graves' hyperthyroidism. TCR beta CDR3 amplification used RNA transcripts. The authors performed first-round RT-PCR with HTBI primers and then a second-round multiplex PCR. TCRdb reanalysed the multiplex PCR reads using MiXCR and keeps one entry per CDR3 protein. Of about 660,000 distinct CDR3 sequences listed, about 40% are singletons. The specimen sequenced was peripheral blood. These TCRs come from an adult man with Graves' ophthalmopathy.

This clonotype was picked up a small number of times. One end of the junction is discordant with germline, which a read error may explain. This sequence joins TRBV10-3 and TRBJ1-5; D call uncertain. CDR1 and CDR2 (germline): ENHRY, SYGVKD. CDR3 length equals 16 residues. CDR3 in amino acids: CASSELGGASNQPQHF. The CDR3 DNA follows: TGTGCCAGCAGTGAATTAGGAGGAGCCAGCAATCAGCCCCAGCATTTT.

The V and J genes are TRBV24-1 and TRBJ2-7; possibly TRBD1 or TRBD2 for D (6 bases each). Germline V lookup: CDR1 KGHDR, CDR2 SFDVKD. The CDR3 contains 13 residues. The CDR3 is CATRGGRGHEQYF. In DNA form, the CDR3 reads TGTGCTACTAGGGGAGGCAGGGGCCACGAGCAGTACTTC.

The chain combines TRBV10-3 with TRBJ1-1; no clear D gene. Germline lookup yields CDR1 ENHRY and CDR2 SYGVKD. V was clipped by 2 bases and J by 10 bases, with 17 bases between them. The CDR3 length is 14 residues. CDR3 sequence: CAISEATRAGPAFF. The CDR3 DNA sequence: TGTGCCATCAGTGAGGCTACAAGGGCTGGGCCAGCTTTCTTT.

This clonotype came up once. The chain links TRBV18 to TRBJ2-5; D ambiguous. V lost 4 bases and J lost 4, with 16 bases in between. The CDR3 loop spans 15 amino acids. CDR1 KGHSH and CDR2 LQKENI come from the germline V gene. As DNA, the CDR3 is TGTGCCAGCTCACGGAATAGACATCCGATAGAGACCCAGTACTTC. Translation gives CASSRNRHPIETQYF.

This clonotype was observed at least ten times. The chain combines TRBV6-1 with TRBJ2-6; D assignment may be TRBD1 or TRBD2 (5 bases each). Germline CDR1 and CDR2: MNHNS and SASEGT. V was clipped by 0 bases and J by 3 bases, with 9 bases between them. The CDR3 has 16 residues. The CDR3 here is CASSEARGDGANVLTF. Here the CDR3 DNA reads TGTGCCAGCAGTGAAGCTCGGGGCGATGGGGCCAACGTCCTGACTTTC.

This clonotype was counted ten times or more. This sequence joins TRBV19 and TRBJ1-5; TRBD1 agrees at 8 bases. The V and J ends lost 8 bases and 7 bases, in that order; junction bases with no gene match: 7. CDR3 length: 13 amino acids. The V gene's germline CDR1 is LNHDA and CDR2 SQIVND (reference sequence). CDR3 region: CASVGQGDQPQHF. The CDR3 coding sequence is TGTGCCAGTGTTGGACAGGGTGACCAGCCCCAGCATTTT.

This clonotype was seen many times. The V gene is TRBV10-3, the J gene TRBJ1-4, with D unresolved. The length of the CDR3 is 14 residues. Between the trimmed V and J ends, which lost 6 bases and 1 base, there was a span of 9 bases. Germline CDR1 is ENHRY and CDR2 is SYGVKD. CDR3 DNA sequence: TGTGCCATCAGCCGGACCGAAACTAATGAAAAACTGTTTTTT. Protein sequence: CAISRTETNEKLFF.

A word on this clonotype: A single base separates this from a much larger clone, so it may be a read error. Here the CDR3 reads CAGSLDWQAAEAFF. The CDR3 DNA is TGTGCCGGCAGCTTAGATTGGCAGGCCGCTGAAGCTTTCTTT. The chain carries TRBV11-2 and TRBJ1-1; the D is unclear. The germline V gene has CDR1 SGHAT and CDR2 FQNNGV. The CDR3 totals 14 residues. Drawing the rest from reference TRBV11-2 and TRBJ1-1, the complete variable domain is EAGVAQSPRYKIIEKRQSVAFWCNPISGHATLYWYQQILGQGPKLLIQFQNNGVVDDSQLPKDRFSAERLKGVDSTLKIQPAKLEDSAVYLCAGSLDWQAAEAFFGQGTRLTVV.

Ten or more counts support this clonotype. V usage is TRBV7-8 and J usage is TRBJ1-5; D not certain. The germline V gene encodes CDR1 SGHVS and CDR2 FQNEAQ. The germline V and J ends were trimmed by 2 bases and 5 bases, with 16 bases remaining between them. The CDR3 totals 16 residues. The CDR3 protein is CASSLQRWEGHQPQHF. The CDR3 region has the DNA TGTGCCAGCAGCTTACAACGCTGGGAGGGTCATCAGCCCCAGCATTTT.

This chain links TRBV10-3 with TRBJ1-6; 7 nucleotides align to TRBD1. The CDR3 length is 13 residues. Trimming took 5 bases from V and 7 from J; bases not matched to a gene: 2. Germline CDR1 reads ENHRY; CDR2 reads SYGVKD. The CDR3 loop reads CAISPQGNSPLHF. The CDR3 DNA reads TGTGCCATCAGTCCACAGGGGAATTCACCCCTCCACTTT.

The V gene is TRBV12-5, the J gene TRBJ1-1, with 7 bases aligning to TRBD1. This CDR3 is 16 amino acids long. Germline trimming cut 0 bases from V and 6 bases from J; bases unmatched to any gene: 10. Germline V gene sequence: CDR1 LGHNT, CDR2 FRNRAP. The CDR3 DNA follows: TGTGCTAGTGGTTTGGTACTTCGCGGACAGGCACCTGAAGCTTTCTTT. It is translated as CASGLVLRGQAPEAFF.

J is TRBJ2-2 and V is TRBV5-1, with TRBD1 as a possible D gene (6 bases). The CDR3 contains 16 residues. The V end lost 3 bases, the J end lost 2 bases, and 14 bases lay between the germline ends. Germline V gives CDR1 SGHRS, CDR2 YFSETQ. CDR3 in amino acids: CASSSPRDTNTGELFF. The DNA for the CDR3 is TGCGCCAGCAGCTCGCCAAGGGACACCAACACCGGGGAGCTGTTTTTT.

This clonotype appeared a few times. One junction end disagrees with the germline gene, perhaps due to a read error. The chain has TRBV10-3 and TRBJ2-5; D is tentatively TRBD1 or TRBD2 (5 bases each). This CDR3 contains 16 residues. Per the germline V gene, CDR1 is ENHRY and CDR2 is SYGVKD. The CDR3 sequence: CASSYSTQGVGETQYF. CDR3 nucleotides: TGTGCCAGCAGTTACTCGACCCAGGGAGTTGGAGAGACCCAGTACTTC.

This rearrangement joins TRBV2 to TRBJ1-5; 11 bases line up with TRBD1. The CDR3 sequence is 14 residues long. Germline V gene sequence: CDR1 SNHLY, CDR2 FYNNEI. CDR3 DNA sequence: TGTGCTACTGCCGGGACAGGGGGGAATCAGCCCCAGCATTTT. This codes for CATAGTGGNQPQHF.

This clonotype was recorded many times. The chain joins TRBV2 to TRBJ1-2; 8 nucleotides match TRBD1. Germline CDR1 reads SNHLY; CDR2 reads FYNNEI. The CDR3 spans 14 residues. The ends lost 10 bases at V and 4 bases at J; junction bases unmatched: 11. The CDR3 bases are TGTGCCACCCGAGGTCGGCAGGGGGCCTATGGCTACACCTTC. Protein product: CATRGRQGAYGYTF.

The chain couples TRBV29-1 to TRBJ2-6; no firm D call. This CDR3 has 12 amino acids. V was shortened by 3 bases and J by 3 bases, with 3 bases between the two germline ends. From germline, CDR1 is SQVTM and CDR2 ANQGSEA. CDR3 sequence: CSVEIGANVLTF. In DNA, the CDR3 is TGCAGCGTTGAGATTGGGGCCAACGTCCTGACTTTC.

To note about this clonotype: One junction end disagrees with the germline gene, perhaps due to a read error. The chain recombines TRBV7-9 with TRBJ2-7; 12 nucleotides agree with TRBD1. Germline lookup yields CDR1 SEHNR and CDR2 FQNEAQ (reference sequence). The CDR3 loop spans 17 amino acids. CDR3 in amino acids: CASSHRPAGTGGHEQYF. The DNA of the CDR3 is TGCGCCAGCAGCCACAGACCCGCCGGGACAGGGGGCCACGAGCAGTACTTC.